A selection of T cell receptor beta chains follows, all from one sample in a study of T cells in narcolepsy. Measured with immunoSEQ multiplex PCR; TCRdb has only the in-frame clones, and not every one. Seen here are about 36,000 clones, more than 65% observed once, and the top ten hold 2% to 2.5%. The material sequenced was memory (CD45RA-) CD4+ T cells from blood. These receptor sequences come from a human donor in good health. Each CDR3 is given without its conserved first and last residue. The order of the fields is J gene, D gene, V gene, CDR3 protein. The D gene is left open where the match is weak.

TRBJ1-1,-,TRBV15,ATSRGTGTYTEAF
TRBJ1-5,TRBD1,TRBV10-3,AISESSTGGGQPQH
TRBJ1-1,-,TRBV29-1,SVDVPYKNTEAF
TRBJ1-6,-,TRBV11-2,ASSLVTQGNSPLH
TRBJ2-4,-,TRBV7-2,ASSDAQGPNIQY
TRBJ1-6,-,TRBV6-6,ASRISEYSPLH
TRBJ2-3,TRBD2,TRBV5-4,ASSSNSGSLPDTQY
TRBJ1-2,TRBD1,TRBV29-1,SVAEGASYGYT
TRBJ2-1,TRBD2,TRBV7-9,ATHEASGSSYNEQF
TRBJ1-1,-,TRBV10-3,AISGTDRSNTEAF
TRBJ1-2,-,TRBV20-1,SARLNYGYT
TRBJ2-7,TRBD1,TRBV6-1,ASTNPGTGTYEQY
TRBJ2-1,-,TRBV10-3,AISESQYNEQF
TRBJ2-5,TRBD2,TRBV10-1,ASSDRTSGAAETQY